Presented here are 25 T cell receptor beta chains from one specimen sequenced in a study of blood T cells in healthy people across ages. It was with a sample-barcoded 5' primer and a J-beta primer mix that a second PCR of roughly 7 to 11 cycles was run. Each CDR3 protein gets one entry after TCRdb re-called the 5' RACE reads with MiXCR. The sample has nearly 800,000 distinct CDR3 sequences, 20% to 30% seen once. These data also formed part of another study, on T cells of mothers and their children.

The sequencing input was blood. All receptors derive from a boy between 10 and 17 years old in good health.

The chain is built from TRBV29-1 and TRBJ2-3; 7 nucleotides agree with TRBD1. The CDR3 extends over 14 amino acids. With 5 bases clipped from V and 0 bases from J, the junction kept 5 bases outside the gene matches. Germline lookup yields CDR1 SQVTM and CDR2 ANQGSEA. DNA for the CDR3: TGCAGCGTTCGAGGGGGCTGGAGCACAGATACGCAGTATTTT. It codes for CSVRGGWSTDTQYF.

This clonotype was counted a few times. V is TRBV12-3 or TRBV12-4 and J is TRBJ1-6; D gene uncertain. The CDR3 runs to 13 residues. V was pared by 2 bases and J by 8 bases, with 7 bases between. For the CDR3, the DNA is TGTGCCAGCAGTTTACGAGCTTATTCACCCCTCCACTTT. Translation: CASSLRAYSPLHF.

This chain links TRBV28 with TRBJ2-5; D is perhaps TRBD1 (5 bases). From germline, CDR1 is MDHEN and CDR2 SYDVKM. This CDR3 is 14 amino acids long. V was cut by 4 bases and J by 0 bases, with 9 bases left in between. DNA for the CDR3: TGTGCCAGCAGTTCTCCAGGGTACCAAGAGACCCAGTACTTC. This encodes CASSSPGYQETQYF. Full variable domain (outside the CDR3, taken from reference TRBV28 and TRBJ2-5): DVKVTQSSRYLVKRTGEKVFLECVQDMDHENMFWYRQDPGLGLRLIYFSYDVKMKEKGDIPEGYSVSREKKERFSLILESASTNQTSMYLCASSSPGYQETQYFGPGTRLLVL.

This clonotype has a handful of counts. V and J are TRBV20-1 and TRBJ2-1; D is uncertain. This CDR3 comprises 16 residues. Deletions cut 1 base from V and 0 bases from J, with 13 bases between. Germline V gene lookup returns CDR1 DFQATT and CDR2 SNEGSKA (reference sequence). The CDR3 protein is CSARVAASSSYNEQFF. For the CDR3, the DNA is TGCAGTGCTAGAGTTGCAGCGTCGAGCTCCTACAATGAGCAGTTCTTC.

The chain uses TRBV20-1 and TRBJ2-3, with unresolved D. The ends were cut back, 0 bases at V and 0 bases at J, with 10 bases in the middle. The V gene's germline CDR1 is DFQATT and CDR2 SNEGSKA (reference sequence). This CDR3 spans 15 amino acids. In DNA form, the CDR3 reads TGCAGTGCTAGAGATCCTAGGATCAGCACAGATACGCAGTATTTT. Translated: CSARDPRISTDTQYF.

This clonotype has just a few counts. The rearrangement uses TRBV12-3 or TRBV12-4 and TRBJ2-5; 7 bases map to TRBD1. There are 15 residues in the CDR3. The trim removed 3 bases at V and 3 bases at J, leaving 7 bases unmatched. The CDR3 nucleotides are TGTGCCAGCAGTTTGACAGGGCGGACGAAAGAGACCCAGTACTTC. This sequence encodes CASSLTGRTKETQYF.

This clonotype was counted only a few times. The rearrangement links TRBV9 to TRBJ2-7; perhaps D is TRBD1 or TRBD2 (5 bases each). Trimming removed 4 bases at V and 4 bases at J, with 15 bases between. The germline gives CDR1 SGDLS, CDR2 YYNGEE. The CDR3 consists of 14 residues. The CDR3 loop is CASSRGRGLYEQYF. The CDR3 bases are TGTGCCAGCAGCCGGGGACGGGGTTTATACGAGCAGTACTTC.

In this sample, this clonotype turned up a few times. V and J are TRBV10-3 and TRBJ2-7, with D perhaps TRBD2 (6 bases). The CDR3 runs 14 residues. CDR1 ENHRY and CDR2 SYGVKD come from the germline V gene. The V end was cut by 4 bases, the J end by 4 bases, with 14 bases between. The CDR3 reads CAISALGDSYEQYF. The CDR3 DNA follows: TGTGCCATCAGTGCGCTAGGGGACTCATACGAGCAGTACTTC.

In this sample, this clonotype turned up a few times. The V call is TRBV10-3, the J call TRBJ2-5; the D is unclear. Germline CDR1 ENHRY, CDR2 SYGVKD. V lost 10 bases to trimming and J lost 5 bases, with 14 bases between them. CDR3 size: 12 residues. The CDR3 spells CATGEAGETQYF. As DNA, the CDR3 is TGTGCCACTGGTGAGGCCGGTGAGACCCAGTACTTC.

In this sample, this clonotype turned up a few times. The CDR3 coding sequence is TGTGCCAGCAGTTTTGGGGACAGACGTAATGAAAAACTGTTTTTT. This sequence encodes CASSFGDRRNEKLFF. The chain combines TRBV28 with TRBJ1-4; 7 bases line up with TRBD1. J was trimmed by 4 bases and V by 3 bases; bases with no gene match: 5. From germline, CDR1 is MDHEN and CDR2 SYDVKM. The length of the CDR3 is 15 residues.

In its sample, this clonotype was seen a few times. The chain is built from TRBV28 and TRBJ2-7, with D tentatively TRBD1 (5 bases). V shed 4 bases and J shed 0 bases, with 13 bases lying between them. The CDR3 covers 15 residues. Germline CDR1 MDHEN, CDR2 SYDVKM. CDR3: CASSYRMGSSYEQYF. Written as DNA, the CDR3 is TGTGCCAGCAGTTACAGGATGGGAAGCTCCTACGAGCAGTACTTC.

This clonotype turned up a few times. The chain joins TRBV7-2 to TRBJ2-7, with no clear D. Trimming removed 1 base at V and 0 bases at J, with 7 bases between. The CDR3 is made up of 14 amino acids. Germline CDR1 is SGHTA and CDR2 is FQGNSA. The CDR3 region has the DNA TGTGCCAGCAGCTTAGAACATTTCTCCTACGAGCAGTACTTC. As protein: CASSLEHFSYEQYF.

The CDR3 nucleotides read TGTGCCAGCAGCGTGGACTCTCCTGGCAATGAGCAGTTCTTC. Its translation is CASSVDSPGNEQFF. The chain is built from TRBV9 and TRBJ2-5; tentative D call: TRBD2 (5 bases). The tail of the sequence fits TRBJ2-1 better, so the J call may be wrong. CDR1 and CDR2 from the germline V gene are SGDLS and YYNGEE. CDR3 length: 14 residues.

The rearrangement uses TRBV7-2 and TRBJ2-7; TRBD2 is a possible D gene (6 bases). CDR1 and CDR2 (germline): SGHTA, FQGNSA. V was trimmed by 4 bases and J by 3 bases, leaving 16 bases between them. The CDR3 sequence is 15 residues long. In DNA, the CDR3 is TGTGCCAGCAGCTGGAATTGGGACTTACTCTACGAGCAGTACTTC. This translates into CASSWNWDLLYEQYF.

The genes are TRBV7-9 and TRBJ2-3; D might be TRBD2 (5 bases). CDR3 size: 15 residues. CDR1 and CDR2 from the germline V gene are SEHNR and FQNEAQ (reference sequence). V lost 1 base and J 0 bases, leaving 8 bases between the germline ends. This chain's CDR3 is CASSLETTSTDTQYF. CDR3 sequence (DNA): TGTGCCAGCAGCTTAGAGACTACTAGCACAGATACGCAGTATTTT.

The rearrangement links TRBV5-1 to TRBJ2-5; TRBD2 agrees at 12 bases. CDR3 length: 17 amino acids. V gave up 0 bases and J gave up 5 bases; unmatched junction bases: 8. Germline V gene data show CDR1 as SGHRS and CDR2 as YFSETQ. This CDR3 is CASSLVPSGRAAETQYF. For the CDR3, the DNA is TGCGCCAGCAGCTTGGTTCCTAGCGGGAGGGCCGCGGAGACCCAGTACTTC.

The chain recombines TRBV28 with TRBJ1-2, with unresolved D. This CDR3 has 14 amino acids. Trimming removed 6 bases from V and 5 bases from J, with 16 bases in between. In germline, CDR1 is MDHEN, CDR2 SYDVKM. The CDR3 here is CASRFRLDYYGYTF. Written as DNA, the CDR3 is TGTGCCAGCAGGTTCAGGCTTGATTATTATGGCTACACCTTC.

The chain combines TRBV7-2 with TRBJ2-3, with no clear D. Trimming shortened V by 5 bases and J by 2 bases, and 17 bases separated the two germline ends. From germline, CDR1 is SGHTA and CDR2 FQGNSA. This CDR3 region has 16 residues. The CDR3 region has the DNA TGTGCCAGCAGCCCAGGAGCGAGCACCCACACAGATACGCAGTATTTT. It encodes CASSPGASTHTDTQYF.

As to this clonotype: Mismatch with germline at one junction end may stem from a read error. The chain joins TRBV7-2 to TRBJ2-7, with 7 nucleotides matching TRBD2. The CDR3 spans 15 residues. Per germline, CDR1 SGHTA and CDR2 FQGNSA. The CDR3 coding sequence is TGCGCCAGCAGCTTAGCGGGCGGGTATACCTACGAGCAGTACTTC. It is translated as CASSLAGGYTYEQYF. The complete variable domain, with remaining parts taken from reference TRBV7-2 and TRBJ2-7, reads GAGVSQSPSNKVTEKGKDVELRCDPISGHTALYWYRQSLGQGLEFLIYFQGNSAPDKSGLPSDRFSAERTGGSVSTLTIQRTQQEDSAVYLCASSLAGGYTYEQYFGPGTRLTVT.

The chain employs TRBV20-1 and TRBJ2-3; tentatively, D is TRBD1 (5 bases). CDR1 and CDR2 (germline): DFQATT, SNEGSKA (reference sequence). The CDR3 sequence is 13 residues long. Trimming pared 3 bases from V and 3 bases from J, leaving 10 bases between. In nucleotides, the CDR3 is TGCAGTGCTAGGTCAAGGGGAACAGATACGCAGTATTTT. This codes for CSARSRGTDTQYF.

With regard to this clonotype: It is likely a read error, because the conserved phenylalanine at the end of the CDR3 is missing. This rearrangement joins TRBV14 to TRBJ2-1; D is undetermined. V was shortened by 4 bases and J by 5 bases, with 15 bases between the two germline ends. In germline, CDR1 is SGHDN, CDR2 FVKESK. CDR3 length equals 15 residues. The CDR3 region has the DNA TGTGCCAGCAGCCGGCGGCAAATCGTGGACAATGAGCAGTTCCTC. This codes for CASSRRQIVDNEQFL.

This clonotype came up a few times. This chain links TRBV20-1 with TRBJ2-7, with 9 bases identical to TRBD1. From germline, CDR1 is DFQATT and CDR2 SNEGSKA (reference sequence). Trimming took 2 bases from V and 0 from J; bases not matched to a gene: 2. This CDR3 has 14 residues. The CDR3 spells CSARLTGGSYEQYF. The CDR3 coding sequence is TGCAGTGCTAGACTGACAGGGGGCTCCTACGAGCAGTACTTC.

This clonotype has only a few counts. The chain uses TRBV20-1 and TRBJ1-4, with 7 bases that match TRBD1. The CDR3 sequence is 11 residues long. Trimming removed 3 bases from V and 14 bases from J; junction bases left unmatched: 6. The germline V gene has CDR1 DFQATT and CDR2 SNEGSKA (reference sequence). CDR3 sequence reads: CSASPQGPLFF. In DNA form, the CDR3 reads TGCAGTGCTAGCCCACAGGGGCCCCTGTTTTTT.

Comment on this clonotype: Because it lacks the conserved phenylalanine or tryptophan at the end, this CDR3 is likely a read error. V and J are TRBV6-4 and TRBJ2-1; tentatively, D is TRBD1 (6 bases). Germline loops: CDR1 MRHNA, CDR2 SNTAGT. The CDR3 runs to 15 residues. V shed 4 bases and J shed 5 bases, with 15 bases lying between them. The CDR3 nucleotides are TGTGCCAGCAGTGTTACCGCAGGGGCCGACAATGAGCAGTTCTCC. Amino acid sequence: CASSVTAGADNEQFS.

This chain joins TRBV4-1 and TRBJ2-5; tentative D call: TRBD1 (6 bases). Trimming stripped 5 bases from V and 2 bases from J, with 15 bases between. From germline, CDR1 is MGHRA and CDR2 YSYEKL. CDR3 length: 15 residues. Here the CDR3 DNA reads TGCGCCAGCAGCGCCACCGGGACACCACAAGAGACCCAGTACTTC. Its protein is CASSATGTPQETQYF.